These T cell receptor beta chains were read from a single sample in a study of blood T cell repertoires in COVID-19. Sequenced by immunoSEQ multiplex PCR; TCRdb stores in-frame clones only, minus some. The table lists some 50,000 clones, approximately 85% of them singletons. Sample: peripheral blood. These receptors were collected from a human donor in a cohort sampled during active COVID-19. The CDR3 runs from the conserved cysteine through the conserved F or W. The D gene is left open where the match is weak. Rows give clone size only sometimes, using once, few, many, or a class for an expanded clone.

J,D,V,size,DNA,CDR3
TRBJ2-3,-,TRBV27,-,TGTGCCAGCAGTTCCCCCGGCAGGTTAAAAGATACGCAGTATTTT,CASSSPGRLKDTQYF
TRBJ1-1,-,TRBV19,-,TGTGCCAGTACCGGCGGAGTAAACACTGAAGCTTTCTTT,CASTGGVNTEAFF
TRBJ2-3,TRBD2,TRBV6-2/TRBV6-3,-,TGTGCCAGCAGTTACTCGGAGACTAGCGGGAGGGCCACAGATACGCAGTATTTT,CASSYSETSGRATDTQYF
TRBJ2-1,TRBD1,TRBV13,-,TGTGCCAGCAAGGGACAGGACAATGAGCAGTTCTTC,CASKGQDNEQFF
TRBJ2-5,TRBD2,TRBV11-2,-,TGTGCCAGCAGCTTTACCTTAGCGGGGGGGCGTGAGACCCAGTACTTC,CASSFTLAGGRETQYF
TRBJ2-5,TRBD2,TRBV5-4,-,TGTGCCAGCAGCTTGACTGGCGGGGGAGGAGAGACCCAGTACTTC,CASSLTGGGGETQYF
TRBJ1-1,-,TRBV6-2/TRBV6-3,once,TGTGCCAGCAGTTCGGGAGGGCCGCAAAAAACTACTGAAGCTTTCTTT,CASSSGGPQKTTEAFF
TRBJ1-1,TRBD1,TRBV5-1,-,TGCGCCAGCCGGACAGGCGGTGAAGCTTTCTTT,CASRTGGEAFF
TRBJ2-7,TRBD2,TRBV4-3,-,TGCGCCAGCAGCCAGGGGACTAGCGCGACCCTCTACGAGCAGTACTTC,CASSQGTSATLYEQYF
TRBJ1-1,-,TRBV30,-,TGTGCCTGGAGTGTAATGGGCAGACAAGACACTGAAGCTTTCTTT,CAWSVMGRQDTEAFF
TRBJ1-3,-,TRBV6-5,-,TGTGCCAGCACCACCTCAGTCTTTTCTGGAAACACCATATATTTT,CASTTSVFSGNTIYF
TRBJ2-5,-,TRBV19,-,TGTGCCAGTAGTACCTTCTCGACCGGAGGGCAAGAGACCCAGTACTTC,CASSTFSTGGQETQYF
TRBJ1-2,-,TRBV28,-,TGTGCCAGCAGTTTTGGGTCCTGGGCGAACTATGGCTACACCTTC,CASSFGSWANYGYTF
TRBJ1-2,TRBD1,TRBV15,-,TGTGCCACCAGCAGAGATCAGGGGGCGGGTGGCTACACCTTC,CATSRDQGAGGYTF
TRBJ2-7,TRBD1,TRBV5-4,-,TGTGCCAGCAGCCGCACAGGGGCTACCTACGAGCAGTACTTC,CASSRTGATYEQYF
TRBJ1-2,-,TRBV2,-,TGTGCCAGCAGTGAAGGAGGGTTCTCCTATGGCTACACCTTC,CASSEGGFSYGYTF
TRBJ1-5,-,TRBV5-5,once,TGTGCCAGCAGCTTTGGGCAGAGCAATCAGCCCCAGCATTTT,CASSFGQSNQPQHF
TRBJ2-3,TRBD1,TRBV6-6,-,TGTGCCAGCAGTCAAAGACAGGGGAGAACAGATACGCAGTATTTT,CASSQRQGRTDTQYF
TRBJ2-7,TRBD1,TRBV5-4,-,TGTGCCAGCAGCTTGGCCAACCGGGGGACAGGGCCCATCGAGCAGTACTTC,CASSLANRGTGPIEQYF
TRBJ2-7,TRBD2,TRBV28,once,TGTGCCAGCAGTTCTAGGACTAGCGGGAGGACCTGGTCGTCGCAGTACTTC,CASSSRTSGRTWSSQYF
TRBJ1-3,TRBD1,TRBV7-8,-,TGTGCCAGCAGCAGAGACAGGGCTGGAAACACCATATATTTT,CASSRDRAGNTIYF
TRBJ2-7,TRBD2,TRBV19,-,TGTGCCAGTAGTATCCTAGCGGGAACGTACGAGCAGTACTTC,CASSILAGTYEQYF
TRBJ2-1,-,TRBV7-6,-,TGTGCCAGCAGCCCCTCCAGGCAAAGCTCCTACAATGAGCAGTTCTTC,CASSPSRQSSYNEQFF
TRBJ2-6,TRBD2,TRBV15,-,TGTGCCACCAGCAGAGGCCCGCGGGGGGGTGTTGGGGCCAACGTCCTGACTTTC,CATSRGPRGGVGANVLTF
TRBJ1-5,-,TRBV6-2/TRBV6-3,-,TGTGCCAGCAGTTGGGAGGACAATCAGCCCCAGCATTTT,CASSWEDNQPQHF
TRBJ2-3,-,TRBV2,once,TGTGCCAGCAGTCCGCAGGGGATTGCCCCAGATACGCAGTATTTT,CASSPQGIAPDTQYF
TRBJ2-1,-,TRBV5-6,-,TGTGCCAGCAGCTTAAGATCAGTTAAGGACACCGGTGAGCAGTTCTTC,CASSLRSVKDTGEQFF
TRBJ1-5,-,TRBV24-1,-,TGTGCCACCAGTGACCCGGGGGAAAGCAATCAGCCCCAGCATTTT,CATSDPGESNQPQHF
TRBJ2-5,-,TRBV28,-,TGTGCCAGCAGTTCCTCTAGCGGTGGGACACAAGAGACCCAGTACTTC,CASSSSSGGTQETQYF
TRBJ2-7,TRBD2,TRBV28,-,TGTGCCAGCCGGGACTACTCCTACGAGCAGTACTTC,CASRDYSYEQYF
TRBJ2-1,TRBD2,TRBV28,-,TGTGCCAGCAGACCTTTCACTAGCGGGGGATACAATGAGCAGTTCTTC,CASRPFTSGGYNEQFF
TRBJ2-1,TRBD2,TRBV5-6,-,TGTGCCAGCAGCTTGGGGGGATCTAGCGGGAGGGCTGGCAATGAGCAGTTCTTC,CASSLGGSSGRAGNEQFF
TRBJ1-1,-,TRBV19,-,TGTGCCAGTAGTAGGGCAAGCAACACTGAAGCTTTCTTT,CASSRASNTEAFF